Listed below are T cell receptor beta chains from one sample, sequenced in a study of blood T cells in healthy people across ages. Each CDR3 protein is one row after TCRdb ran MiXCR on the 5' RACE reads. The table includes 1,800,000 or so distinct CDR3 sequences, approximately 39% detected once. The specimen sequenced was blood. The receptors here all came from a human donor in good health. The CDR3 runs from the conserved cysteine through the conserved F or W. The D gene is left open where the match is weak. The size field is filled for only some rows; it gives once, few, many or a size class.

cdr3_aa cdr3_nt j_call clone_size d_call v_call
CASSEVRTGGEKLFF TGTGCCAGCAGTGAAGTTCGGACAGGGGGCGAAAAACTGTTTTTT TRBJ1-4 . TRBD1 TRBV2
CASTIQGNTEAFF TGTGCCAGCACCATACAGGGGAACACTGAAGCTTTCTTT TRBJ1-1 . . TRBV2
CSASDRGGGQPQHF TGCAGTGCTAGCGACAGGGGAGGCGGGCAGCCCCAGCATTTT TRBJ1-5 few TRBD1 TRBV20-1
CAISEVREVYGYTF TGTGCCATCAGTGAGGTCAGGGAAGTCTATGGCTACACCTTC TRBJ1-2 . . TRBV10-3
CSVERGTGSSYNEQFF TGCAGCGTTGAAAGAGGGACAGGGAGTTCCTACAATGAGCAGTTCTTC TRBJ2-1 few TRBD1 TRBV29-1
CASSAVIGAGYNEQFF TGTGCCAGCAGCGCCGTCATTGGGGCCGGGTACAATGAGCAGTTCTTC TRBJ2-1 . . TRBV28
CASSLKVLYNEQFF TGTGCCAGCAGCTTAAAGGTCCTCTACAATGAGCAGTTCTTC TRBJ2-1 once . TRBV7-2
CASSYLGRAPNTEAFF TGTGCCAGCAGTTACCTAGGTAGGGCTCCGAACACTGAAGCTTTCTTT TRBJ1-1 few . TRBV6-5
CSVHTGNTEAFF TGCAGCGTTCACACAGGGAACACTGAAGCTTTCTTT TRBJ1-1 . . TRBV29-1
CASSPYGGGSDTQYF TGTGCCAGCAGCCCCTACGGGGGGGGCTCAGATACGCAGTATTTT TRBJ2-3 . TRBD2 TRBV7-9
CASSLRGPAMIEAFF TGTGCCAGCAGCTTAAGGGGGCCAGCAATGATTGAAGCTTTCTTT TRBJ1-1 . TRBD1 TRBV7-2
CASKRLAGGSNEQYF TGTGCCAGCAAAAGACTAGCGGGGGGATCTAACGAGCAGTACTTC TRBJ2-7 . TRBD2 TRBV2
CAISESGQGQETQYF TGTGCCATCAGTGAGTCGGGACAGGGTCAGGAGACCCAGTACTTC TRBJ2-5 . TRBD1 TRBV10-3
CSAKEVGGIPSSTDTQYF TGCAGTGCTAAAGAGGTCGGTGGCATCCCTAGTAGTACAGATACGCAGTATTTT TRBJ2-3 . . TRBV20-1
CASNLSGGRWSEQYF TGTGCCAGCAACCTTAGCGGGGGACGTTGGAGCGAGCAGTACTTC TRBJ2-7 . . TRBV21-1